The rows below give T cell receptor beta chains drawn from one sample of a study of blood T cell repertoires in COVID-19. Clones were sequenced by immunoSEQ multiplex PCR, and TCRdb holds only the in-frame ones, with some missing. The sample holds some 190,000 clones, approximately 80% seen once. The sample comprised peripheral blood. Receptors originate from a woman of 80 years or more with COVID-19, enrolled during active disease. CDR3s include the opening cysteine and the closing phenylalanine or tryptophan. A D gene is named only where the DNA matches it firmly. Clone size is stated in some rows and not others, as once, few, many or a class when expanded.

clone_size j_call d_call v_call cdr3_aa cdr3_nt
- TRBJ1-1 - TRBV19 CASKGAGNTEAFF TGTGCCAGTAAAGGGGCTGGGAACACTGAAGCTTTCTTT
- TRBJ2-7 - TRBV11-2 CASSPRTGFSYEQYF TGTGCCAGCAGCCCACGAACGGGTTTCTCCTACGAGCAGTACTTC
- TRBJ1-3 - TRBV5-1 CASSLRGRDSSGNTIYF TGCGCCAGCAGCTTGAGAGGGAGGGACTCCTCTGGAAACACCATATATTTT
few TRBJ2-3 - TRBV3-1/TRBV3-2 CASGSGTDTQYF TGTGCCAGCGGCAGCGGCACAGATACGCAGTATTTT
- TRBJ1-2 - TRBV11-2 CASSLVRGNYGYTF TGTGCCAGCAGCTTAGTAAGGGGTAACTATGGCTACACCTTC
- TRBJ2-1 - TRBV7-2 CASSLVAGRRGEQFF TGTGCCAGCAGCTTAGTGGCGGGTCGACGAGGCGAGCAGTTCTTC
- TRBJ1-5 - TRBV28 CASRGGTDNQPQHF TGTGCCAGCAGGGGGGGTACCGATAATCAGCCCCAGCATTTT
- TRBJ1-2 - TRBV9 CASSVSEGPYGYTF TGTGCCAGCAGCGTATCGGAGGGCCCCTATGGCTACACCTTC
- TRBJ1-2 - TRBV2 CASSERHVGGIYGYTF TGTGCCAGCAGTGAGCGGCATGTCGGTGGTATTTATGGCTACACCTTC
- TRBJ1-1 - TRBV28 CASSPTGMGTEAFF TGTGCCAGCAGTCCTACAGGTATGGGTACTGAAGCTTTCTTT
- TRBJ2-6 - TRBV4-1 CASSQESVGLANVLTF TGCGCCAGCAGCCAAGAGTCGGTCGGTCTAGCCAACGTCCTGACTTTC
once TRBJ1-5 TRBD1 TRBV14 CASRFRLLKHPGQGAKDQPQHF TGTGCCAGCAGGTTCAGACTCCTTAAACACCCGGGACAGGGGGCGAAGGATCAGCCCCAGCATTTT
- TRBJ1-1 - TRBV7-9 CASSPGTVTEAFF TGTGCCAGCAGCCCAGGAACGGTAACTGAAGCTTTCTTT
few TRBJ1-1 - TRBV19 CASSISTENTEAFF TGTGCCAGTAGTATTTCGACAGAGAACACTGAAGCTTTCTTT
- TRBJ1-1 - TRBV7-3 CASSLTRGQNTEAFF TGTGCCAGCAGCTTAACGCGAGGGCAGAACACTGAAGCTTTCTTT
- TRBJ2-7 TRBD2 TRBV28 CASSLAGGGPAYEQYF TGTGCCAGCAGTTTGGCCGGGGGGGGTCCCGCCTACGAGCAGTACTTC
- TRBJ1-4 TRBD1 TRBV13 CASSLTGTATNEKLFF TGTGCCAGCAGCTTAACCGGGACAGCAACTAATGAAAAACTGTTTTTT
- TRBJ1-2 - TRBV5-4 CASSWEADYGYTF TGTGCCAGCAGCTGGGAGGCAGACTATGGCTACACCTTC
- TRBJ2-7 TRBD1 TRBV6-6 CASRAGTGSYEQYF TGTGCCAGCAGAGCCGGGACAGGGAGCTACGAGCAGTACTTC
- TRBJ1-2 TRBD1 TRBV6-5 CASSPTRDRGHGYTF TGTGCCAGCAGCCCCACCCGGGACAGGGGGCATGGCTACACCTTC
- TRBJ1-5 - TRBV9 CASSVGSGSQPQHF TGTGCCAGCAGCGTAGGATCGGGAAGTCAGCCCCAGCATTTT
- TRBJ2-5 - TRBV19 CASSRSGETQYF TGTGCCAGTAGTAGAAGCGGAGAGACCCAGTACTTC
few TRBJ2-1 TRBD2 TRBV5-4 CASSLTPGLGGDEQFF TGTGCCAGCAGTCTCACCCCGGGACTAGGAGGAGATGAGCAGTTCTTC
- TRBJ1-3 - TRBV5-1 CASSLAGQNSGNTIYF TGCGCCAGCAGCTTGGCCGGACAGAACTCTGGAAACACCATATATTTT
- TRBJ2-3 TRBD2 TRBV5-1 CASSSGEGLTDTQYF TGCGCCAGCAGCTCCGGGGAGGGCCTCACAGATACGCAGTATTTT
few TRBJ1-2 - TRBV2 CASSSGYGYTF TGTGCCAGCAGTTCAGGTTATGGCTACACCTTC
- TRBJ2-1 TRBD2 TRBV9 CASSPQSGGASNEQFF TGTGCCAGCAGCCCTCAGAGCGGGGGGGCCAGCAATGAGCAGTTCTTC
- TRBJ2-7 - TRBV6-5 CASRKQGLEQYF TGTGCCAGCAGGAAACAGGGTCTCGAGCAGTACTTC
- TRBJ1-2 - TRBV29-1 CSVEGPRLGYTF TGCAGCGTTGAAGGCCCCCGGTTGGGCTACACCTTC
- TRBJ1-2 - TRBV12-3/TRBV12-4 CASSGRYGYTF TGTGCCAGCAGTGGGAGATATGGCTACACCTTC
- TRBJ1-1 TRBD1 TRBV30 CAWSLTTGQNMNTEAFF TGTGCCTGGAGTTTGACGACAGGGCAAAATATGAACACTGAAGCTTTCTTT
- TRBJ2-1 TRBD2 TRBV19 CASSTRASGGQEQFF TGTGCCAGTAGTACCAGGGCTAGCGGGGGCCAAGAGCAGTTCTTC
- TRBJ1-6 TRBD1 TRBV11-2 CASGRDSNSPLHF TGTGCCAGCGGGCGGGACAGTAATTCACCCCTCCACTTT
- TRBJ2-5 TRBD1 TRBV7-9 CASSFQGGAKTQYF TGTGCCAGCAGCTTCCAAGGGGGCGCAAAGACCCAGTACTTC
few TRBJ2-1 - TRBV3-1/TRBV3-2 CASSPGLRYNEQFF TGTGCCAGCAGCCCGGGACTTAGATACAATGAGCAGTTCTTC
- TRBJ1-1 TRBD1 TRBV2 CASSEGQGATEAFF TGTGCCAGCAGTGAAGGTCAGGGGGCCACTGAAGCTTTCTTT
- TRBJ2-7 TRBD1 TRBV5-1 CASSLAQGGEQYF TGCGCCAGCAGCTTGGCACAGGGGGGCGAGCAGTACTTC
few TRBJ2-2 - TRBV2 CASLRVNTGELFF TGTGCCAGCCTTCGGGTGAACACCGGGGAGCTGTTTTTT
- TRBJ2-5 TRBD1 TRBV10-1 CATSRGYQETQYF TGCGCCACTAGCAGGGGGTACCAAGAGACCCAGTACTTC
- TRBJ2-7 TRBD2 TRBV7-2 CASSLGLAGVYEQYF TGTGCCAGCAGCTTAGGGCTAGCGGGAGTCTACGAGCAGTACTTC
- TRBJ2-7 TRBD1 TRBV5-4 CASSLKTGDEQYF TGTGCCAGCAGCTTAAAAACAGGGGACGAGCAGTACTTC
- TRBJ1-4 - TRBV4-2 CASSQEGPRRGTNEKLFF TGTGCCAGCAGCCAAGAAGGCCCCCGTAGGGGGACTAATGAAAAACTGTTTTTT
many TRBJ2-1 - TRBV16 CASSQLGSYNEQFF TGTGCCAGCAGCCAACTCGGCTCCTACAATGAGCAGTTCTTC
once TRBJ1-5 - TRBV19 CASSILGAGDQPQHF TGTGCCAGTAGTATATTGGGGGCTGGAGATCAGCCCCAGCATTTT
- TRBJ2-7 - TRBV3-1/TRBV3-2 CASSSSSRGLGEQYF TGTGCCAGCAGCAGCAGTTCCAGGGGATTAGGGGAGCAGTACTTC